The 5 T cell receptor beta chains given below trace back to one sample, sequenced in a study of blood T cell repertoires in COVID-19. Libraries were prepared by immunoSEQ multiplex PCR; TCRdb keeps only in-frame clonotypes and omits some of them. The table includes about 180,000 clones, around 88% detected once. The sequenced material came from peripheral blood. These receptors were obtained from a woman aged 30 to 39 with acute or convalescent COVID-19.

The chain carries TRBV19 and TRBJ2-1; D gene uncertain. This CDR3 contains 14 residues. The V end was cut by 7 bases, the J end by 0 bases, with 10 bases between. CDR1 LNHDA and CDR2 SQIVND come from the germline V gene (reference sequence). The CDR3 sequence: CASMAQSSYNEQFF. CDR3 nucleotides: TGTGCCAGTATGGCTCAAAGCTCCTACAATGAGCAGTTCTTC.

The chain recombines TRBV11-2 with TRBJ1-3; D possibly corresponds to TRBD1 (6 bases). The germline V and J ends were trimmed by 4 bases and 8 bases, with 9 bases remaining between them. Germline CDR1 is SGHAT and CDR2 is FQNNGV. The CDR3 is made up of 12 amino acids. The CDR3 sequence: CASSSGDHTIYF. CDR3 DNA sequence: TGTGCCAGCAGCTCAGGGGATCACACCATATATTTT.

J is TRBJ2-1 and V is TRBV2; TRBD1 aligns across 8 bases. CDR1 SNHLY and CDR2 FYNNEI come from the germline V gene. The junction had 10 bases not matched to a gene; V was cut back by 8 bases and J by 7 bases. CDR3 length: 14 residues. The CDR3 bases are TGTGCCAGCGACCGACAGGGGTTTACAAATGAGCAGTTCTTC. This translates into CASDRQGFTNEQFF.

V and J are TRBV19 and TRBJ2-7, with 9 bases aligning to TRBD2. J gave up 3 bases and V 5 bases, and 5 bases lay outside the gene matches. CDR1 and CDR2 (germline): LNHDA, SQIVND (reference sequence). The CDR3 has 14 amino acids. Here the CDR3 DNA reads TGTGCCAGTAGTTGGGTAGCGGGAGACTACGAGCAGTACTTC. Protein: CASSWVAGDYEQYF.

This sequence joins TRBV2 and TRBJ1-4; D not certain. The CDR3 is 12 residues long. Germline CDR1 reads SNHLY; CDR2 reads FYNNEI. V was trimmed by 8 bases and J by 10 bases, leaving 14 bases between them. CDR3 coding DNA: TGTGCCAGCTCGTCGGACTCGGCAAAACTGTTTTTT. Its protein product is CASSSDSAKLFF.